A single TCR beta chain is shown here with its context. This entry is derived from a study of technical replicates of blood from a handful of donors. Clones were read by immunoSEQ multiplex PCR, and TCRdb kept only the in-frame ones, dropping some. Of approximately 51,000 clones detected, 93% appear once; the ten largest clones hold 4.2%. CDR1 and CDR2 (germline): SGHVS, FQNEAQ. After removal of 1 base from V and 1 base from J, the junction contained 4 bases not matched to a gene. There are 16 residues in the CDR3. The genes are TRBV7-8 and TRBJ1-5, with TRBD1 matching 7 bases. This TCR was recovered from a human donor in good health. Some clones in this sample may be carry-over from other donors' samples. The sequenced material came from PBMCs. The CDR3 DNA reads TGTGCCAGCAGCTTAGGCCGGGGACAGAGCAATCAGCCCCAGCATTTT. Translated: CASSLGRGQSNQPQHF.